Listed here are 21 T cell receptor beta chains from one sample, sequenced in a study of T cell clonotyping in hematopoietic cell transplantation. Libraries were prepared by immunoSEQ multiplex PCR; TCRdb keeps only in-frame clonotypes and omits some of them. This table has over 8,000 clones, roughly 79% appearing once. Sequences were derived from peripheral blood mononuclear cells, sampled 180 days after allogeneic stem cell transplant. The source is a female patient aged 50-59 years who had an allogeneic stem cell transplant from a related donor, so the T cells may come from the graft donor. Some clones in this sample may be carry-over from other donors' samples.

CDR3 loop: CASSQTGGMVGNQPQHF. Here the CDR3 DNA reads TGTGCCAGCAGCCAAACTGGAGGGATGGTAGGCAATCAGCCCCAGCATTTT. The chain uses TRBV7-9 and TRBJ1-5; D ambiguous. Germline values: CDR1 SEHNR, CDR2 FQNEAQ (reference sequence). V was clipped by 5 bases and J by 2 bases, with 19 bases between them. The CDR3 spans 17 residues.

The rearrangement joins TRBV7-6 to TRBJ1-1; D is ambiguous. Germline V gene sequence: CDR1 SGHVS, CDR2 FNYEAQ. V was cut by 1 base and J by 1 base, with 7 bases left in between. The CDR3 has 14 amino acids. The CDR3 is CASSLGVGNTEAFF. The CDR3 bases are TGTGCCAGCAGCTTAGGTGTAGGGAACACTGAAGCTTTCTTT.

This chain connects TRBV6-6 to TRBJ2-2, with 8 bases that match TRBD1. CDR3 length: 16 amino acids. The V and J ends lost 6 bases and 1 base, in that order; junction bases with no gene match: 7. Germline V gene sequence: CDR1 MNHNY, CDR2 SVGAGI (reference sequence). CDR3 amino acids: CASRRPGTGNTGELFF. The CDR3 DNA is TGTGCCAGCAGGAGACCCGGGACAGGGAACACCGGGGAGCTGTTTTTT.

The chain employs TRBV29-1 and TRBJ1-5; maybe TRBD1 (6 bases). The CDR3 consists of 18 residues. The V end was cut by 5 bases, the J end by 3 bases, with 26 bases between. Looked up from germline, CDR1 is SQVTM and CDR2 is ANQGSEA. CDR3 DNA sequence: TGCAGCGTTTATCCGAGGACAGCCTCACCCCCGTTCAATCAGCCCCAGCATTTT. It codes for CSVYPRTASPPFNQPQHF.

The chain joins TRBV7-8 to TRBJ2-7, with D uncertain. The CDR3 runs to 12 residues. Trimming stripped 0 bases from V and 6 bases from J, with 6 bases between. Germline V gives CDR1 SGHVS, CDR2 FQNEAQ. CDR3 coding DNA: TGTGCCAGCAGCTTAGCAGGCGGCGAGCAGTACTTC. It translates to CASSLAGGEQYF. Together with reference TRBV7-8 and TRBJ2-7, the CDR3 gives the full variable domain: GAGVSQSPRYKVAKRGQDVALRCDPISGHVSLFWYQQALGQGPEFLTYFQNEAQLDKSGLPSDRFFAERPEGSVSTLKIQRTQQEDSAVYLCASSLAGGEQYFGPGTRLTVT.

The chain uses TRBV7-2 and TRBJ1-2, with TRBD1 as a possible D gene (5 bases). The germline V gene has CDR1 SGHTA and CDR2 FQGNSA. The CDR3 totals 14 residues. V lost 2 bases, J lost 6 bases, and 13 bases lay in between. For the CDR3, the DNA is TGTGCCAGCAGCTTAATTTGGGGCGCAGATGGCTACACCTTC. Protein: CASSLIWGADGYTF. Full variable domain (missing parts from reference TRBV7-2 and TRBJ1-2): GAGVSQSPSNKVTEKGKDVELRCDPISGHTALYWYRQSLGQGLEFLIYFQGNSAPDKSGLPSDRFSAERTGGSVSTLTIQRTQQEDSAVYLCASSLIWGADGYTFGSGTRLTVV.

V and J are TRBV30 and TRBJ1-2; D uncertain. Trimming removed 0 bases from V and 7 bases from J, with 9 bases in between. The CDR3 has 12 amino acids. CDR1 is GTSNPN and CDR2 is SVGIG in the germline V gene (reference sequence). The DNA for the CDR3 is TGTGCCTGGAGTGTTCGCGGGTTTGGCTACACCTTC. Its protein is CAWSVRGFGYTF.

As DNA, the CDR3 is TGCGCCAGCAGCCCCCAAGGGGAGAACACTGAAGCTTTCTTT. It specifies CASSPQGENTEAFF. The gene calls are TRBV4-3 and TRBJ1-1; D might be TRBD1 (5 bases). This CDR3 has 14 residues. The germline V gene encodes CDR1 LGHNA and CDR2 YSLEER. The V end lost 4 bases, the J end lost 1 base, and 10 bases lay between the germline ends.

CDR3 protein: CASNLDRIDSPLHF. CDR3 coding DNA: TGTGCCAGCAATCTAGACAGAATCGACTCACCCCTCCACTTT. The chain joins TRBV5-4 to TRBJ1-6; D might be TRBD1 (5 bases). The length of the CDR3 is 14 residues. In germline, CDR1 is SGHNT, CDR2 YYREEE (reference sequence). The V gene lost 6 bases and the J gene lost 10 bases, with 17 bases spanning the gap.

This clone was detected only a few times. J is TRBJ1-3 and V is TRBV7-2, with D possibly being TRBD1 (6 bases). There are 16 residues in the CDR3. Germline V lookup: CDR1 SGHTA, CDR2 FQGNSA. V was cut by 5 bases and J by 0 bases, with 14 bases left in between. As DNA, the CDR3 is TGTGCCAGCAGCCCAGACAGGCCGGACTCTGGAAACACCATATATTTT. Translation gives CASSPDRPDSGNTIYF.

The V gene is TRBV5-4, the J gene TRBJ1-2; 7 positions match TRBD1. Per the germline V gene, CDR1 is SGHNT and CDR2 is YYREEE (reference sequence). The CDR3 runs to 17 residues. Trimming cost V 5 bases and J 0 bases; bases outside gene matches: 13. DNA of the CDR3: TGTGCCAGCAGTTCGGGACAGCCTACGTTAGCTAACTATGGCTACACCTTC. Translation gives CASSSGQPTLANYGYTF.

The chain joins TRBV20-1 to TRBJ2-2; maybe TRBD2 (5 bases). The germline V gene encodes CDR1 DFQATT and CDR2 SNEGSKA (reference sequence). The CDR3 has 11 amino acids. V shed 6 bases and J shed 4 bases, with 6 bases lying between them. CDR3 region: CSAEATGELFF. CDR3 nucleotides: TGCAGTGCGGAGGCCACCGGGGAGCTGTTTTTT.

The V call is TRBV2, the J call TRBJ1-1, with 7 bases lining up with TRBD1. Germline trimming cut 7 bases from V and 4 bases from J; bases unmatched to any gene: 12. The CDR3 runs to 15 residues. Germline V CDR1 and CDR2: SNHLY, FYNNEI. CDR3 residues: CASTSQGKEVTEAFF. DNA for the CDR3: TGTGCCAGCACATCACAGGGGAAGGAGGTCACTGAAGCTTTCTTT.

The chain recombines TRBV10-3 with TRBJ2-5; 12 nucleotides align to TRBD1. Per germline, CDR1 ENHRY and CDR2 SYGVKD. The CDR3 contains 17 residues. J was trimmed by 5 bases and V by 0 bases; bases with no gene match: 7. CDR3 nucleotide sequence: TGTGCCATCAGTGAGTCGTTGGGACAGGGGGCTATTGAGACCCAGTACTTC. Translation: CAISESLGQGAIETQYF.

The DNA for the CDR3 is TGTGCCAGTAGTATAGTGAGATCGAGAGGAAACACCATATATTTT. It yields the protein CASSIVRSRGNTIYF. The chain links TRBV19 to TRBJ1-3; D is uncertain. With 1 base removed from V and 4 bases from J, the gap between germline ends came to 11 bases. This CDR3 has 15 amino acids. Germline assignment: CDR1 LNHDA and CDR2 SQIVND (reference sequence).

This clone was counted a few times. The V call is TRBV9, the J call TRBJ1-2; 8 bases map to TRBD1. CDR3 length equals 15 residues. Germline V CDR1 and CDR2: SGDLS, YYNGEE. Germline trimming cut 3 bases from V and 11 bases from J; bases unmatched to any gene: 15. This chain's CDR3 is CASSGGTGKAERYTF. The CDR3 nucleotides read TGTGCCAGCAGCGGGGGGACAGGCAAGGCAGAGAGATACACCTTC.

V gene TRBV7-2 combines with J gene TRBJ1-2, with 9 bases lining up with TRBD1. Germline CDR1 SGHTA, CDR2 FQGNSA. This CDR3 has 17 residues. J was trimmed by 4 bases and V by 5 bases; bases with no gene match: 14. The DNA of the CDR3 is TGTGCCAGCAGCCAGGAGGTTAGCGGACAGGGGAGCTATGGCTACACCTTC. Translating gives CASSQEVSGQGSYGYTF.

The chain uses TRBV6-5 and TRBJ1-1, with 8 nucleotides matching TRBD1. The J segment lost 3 bases and the V segment lost 5 bases, leaving 5 bases of the junction unmatched. This CDR3 region has 14 residues. Germline loops: CDR1 MNHEY, CDR2 SVGAGI. The CDR3 loop is CASSRRQGYTEAFF. The CDR3 bases are TGTGCCAGCAGTCGAAGACAGGGGTACACTGAAGCTTTCTTT.

This chain connects TRBV6-6 to TRBJ1-1, with unresolved D. This CDR3 has 12 residues. V dropped 8 bases and J dropped 0 bases, with 7 bases sitting between them. The germline CDR1 and CDR2 sequences are MNHNY and SVGAGI (reference sequence). DNA for the CDR3: TGTGCCAGCTCCCGGATGAACACTGAAGCTTTCTTT. It specifies CASSRMNTEAFF.

The genes are TRBV9 and TRBJ2-7; D call uncertain. Trimming took 2 bases from V and 0 from J, leaving 15 bases between them. The CDR3 totals 16 residues. Germline-derived CDR1 and CDR2 are SGDLS and YYNGEE. CDR3 DNA: TGTGCCAGCAGCGTCTCGGACGGATCGGCCTCCTACGAGCAGTACTTC. Amino acid sequence: CASSVSDGSASYEQYF.

The chain carries TRBV29-1 and TRBJ2-1; 9 bases are shared with TRBD2. Trimming took 6 bases from V and 12 from J; bases not matched to a gene: 18. This CDR3 is 15 amino acids long. Germline V gene data show CDR1 as SQVTM and CDR2 as ANQGSEA. The CDR3 nucleotides read TGCAGCGTCTCCGAGAATTGGGCTAGCGGGGAGGGGCAGTTCTTC. Its protein product is CSVSENWASGEGQFF.